This T cell receptor beta chain was profiled in a study of T cells in Graves' hyperthyroidism and ophthalmopathy. Notes on this clonotype: Here the CDR3 omits its conserved ending phenylalanine or tryptophan, so a read error is the likely source. The limits of the CDR3 on the DNA are not certain, so only TCRdb's listed CDR3 is given.

The CDR3 length equals 8 residues, ends included. Germline CDR1 and CDR2: SGHKS and YYEKEE (reference sequence). Amplification targeted TCR beta CDR3 regions from RNA transcripts. The study used the HTBI primer set for a first-round RT-PCR of the TCR CDR3. From the multiplex PCR reads, TCRdb called clonotypes with MiXCR, one entry per CDR3 protein. The repertoire holds more than 45,000 distinct CDR3 sequences, with 49% as singletons. The J gene is TRBJ1-1, the V gene TRBV5-5. This clonotype originated in a woman in her thirties with Graves' ophthalmopathy. Sequencing was carried out using blood. CDR3 amino acids: CASSSILG.